The 8 T cell receptor beta chains below all came from one sample that was sequenced in a study of blood T cell repertoires in COVID-19. TCRdb keeps only in-frame clones here, not all; method: immunoSEQ multiplex PCR. The top ten clones hold 2% to 2.5% of a sample with roughly 240,000 clones, around 88% of them seen once. Sequencing was done on a sample of PBMCs or T cells enriched from blood (not recorded which). The source is a woman aged 40 to 55 with acute COVID-19.

V gene TRBV6-4 combines with J gene TRBJ1-6; D is uncertain. CDR1 and CDR2 from the germline V gene are MRHNA and SNTAGT. The CDR3 runs to 14 residues. Trimming stripped 6 bases from V and 5 bases from J, with 11 bases between. The CDR3, as DNA: TGTGCCAGCAGAGGAGGGTGGGATAATTCACCCCTCCACTTT. It translates to CASRGGWDNSPLHF.

The chain combines TRBV11-2 with TRBJ2-2, with D maybe TRBD1 (6 bases). Germline V gives CDR1 SGHAT, CDR2 FQNNGV. This CDR3 is built from 18 residues. The V end lost 0 bases, the J end lost 0 bases, and 14 bases lay between the germline ends. CDR3 amino acids: CASSLDETGFANTGELFF. The CDR3 nucleotides read TGTGCCAGCAGCTTAGATGAGACAGGCTTCGCGAACACCGGGGAGCTGTTTTTT.

Ten or more counts support this clone. CDR3: CASRRDSFGELFF. Written as DNA, the CDR3 is TGTGCCAGCAGGCGGGACAGCTTCGGGGAGCTGTTTTTT. The rearrangement joins TRBV6-5 to TRBJ2-2; tentative D call: TRBD1 (7 bases). V was shortened by 6 bases and J by 7 bases, with 12 bases between the two germline ends. CDR3 length: 13 amino acids. Looked up from germline, CDR1 is MNHEY and CDR2 is SVGAGI.

This rearrangement joins TRBV6-6 to TRBJ1-1, with TRBD1 as a possible D gene (5 bases). Per the germline V gene, CDR1 is MNHNY and CDR2 is SVGAGI (reference sequence). The CDR3 totals 13 residues. The V end lost 8 bases, the J end lost 4 bases, and 14 bases lay between the germline ends. The CDR3 nucleotides are TGTGCCAGCCGGGCGGGGGATCCCACTGAAGCTTTCTTT. Residues: CASRAGDPTEAFF.

CDR3 DNA: TGTGCCACCAGCAGAGAGGGGGGATACAATCAGCCCCAGCATTTT. Encoded protein: CATSREGGYNQPQHF. The chain joins TRBV15 to TRBJ1-5; weak D call: TRBD1 (5 bases). The CDR3 covers 15 residues. Looked up from germline, CDR1 is LNHNV and CDR2 is YYDKDF (reference sequence). Trimming pared 0 bases from V and 3 bases from J, leaving 9 bases between.

The V gene is TRBV18, the J gene TRBJ2-7, with TRBD2 as a possible D gene (6 bases). CDR1 and CDR2 (germline): KGHSH, LQKENI. CDR3 size: 15 residues. Trimming pared 3 bases from V and 7 bases from J, leaving 19 bases between. Here the CDR3 reads CASSPRDGGIWEQYV. CDR3 nucleotide sequence: TGTGCCAGCTCACCCCGGGACGGGGGTATTTGGGAGCAGTACGTC.

The chain employs TRBV21-1 and TRBJ1-2; the table's D gene call, TRBD1, was not cross checked with the DNA. TRBV21-1 is marked as a pseudogene. The CDR3 is 17 amino acids. CDR3 sequence reads: CASSPRPWTGDYYGYTF. The CDR3 nucleotides read TGTGCCAGCAGCCCCCGACCCTGGACAGGGGATTACTATGGCTACACCTTC.

This clone came up once. This chain links TRBV20-1 with TRBJ2-7; D ambiguous. CDR3 length equals 11 residues. Germline V gene lookup returns CDR1 DFQATT and CDR2 SNEGSKA (reference sequence). V was clipped by 5 bases and J by 7 bases, with 12 bases between them. In nucleotides, the CDR3 is TGCAGTGCTGCCCAACCCGGGGAGCAGTACTTC. This translates into CSAAQPGEQYF.